Listed below are T cell receptor beta chains from one sample, sequenced in a study of blood T cells in healthy people across ages. MiXCR, applied by TCRdb to the 5' RACE reads, yields one record per CDR3 protein. The table includes about 1.6 million distinct CDR3 sequences, approximately 32% detected once. Material for sequencing was blood. The receptor source for this set is a young woman in good health. CDR3s include the opening cysteine and the closing phenylalanine or tryptophan. D genes are given only for firm matches. Some rows have no size entry. The others give once, few or many, or a class for an expanded clone.

v_call	j_call	d_call	clone_size	cdr3_aa	cdr3_nt
TRBV12-3/TRBV12-4	TRBJ2-5	TRBD2	NA	CASTGTSGRRLRQETQYF	TGTGCCAGCACCGGGACTAGCGGGAGGCGACTTCGTCAAGAGACCCAGTACTTC
TRBV6-1	TRBJ2-7	NA	NA	CAGSEVETNRLQYF	TGTGCCGGCAGTGAAGTTGAGACAAACCGGCTGCAGTACTTC
TRBV7-2	TRBJ2-1	NA	few	CASSSLGNWDEQFF	TGTGCCAGCAGCTCCCTGGGTAACTGGGATGAGCAGTTCTTC
TRBV27	TRBJ2-7	TRBD1	once	CASSPETPGQGAYEQYF	TGTGCCAGCAGTCCAGAAACACCGGGACAGGGTGCCTACGAGCAGTACTTC
TRBV5-6	TRBJ2-7	NA	once	CASSLRQTGYEQYF	TGTGCCAGCAGCTTGAGACAGACGGGCTACGAGCAGTACTTC
TRBV27	TRBJ2-5	TRBD1	few	CASSGTGAKAETQYF	TGTGCCAGCAGTGGAACAGGGGCCAAGGCGGAGACCCAGTACTTC
TRBV12-3/TRBV12-4	TRBJ2-6	NA	few	CASGKSGTGANVLTF	TGTGCCAGCGGAAAGAGTGGTACTGGGGCCAACGTCCTGACTTTC
TRBV29-1	TRBJ2-7	TRBD2	few	CSTKTSGPFYEQYF	TGCAGCACAAAAACTAGCGGGCCTTTCTACGAGCAGTACTTC
TRBV29-1	TRBJ1-1	NA	NA	CSVGSRQNTEAFF	TGCAGCGTTGGTAGTAGACAGAACACTGAAGCTTTCTTT
TRBV6-5	TRBJ2-1	NA	NA	CASSYGRGVNNEQFF	TGTGCCAGCAGTTACGGGAGGGGGGTAAACAATGAGCAGTTCTTC
TRBV27	TRBJ2-7	TRBD1	NA	CVSSLGTGGPEQYF	TGTGTCAGCAGTTTAGGGACAGGTGGTCCCGAGCAGTACTTC
TRBV6-1	TRBJ2-7	NA	NA	CASSELGVTYEQYF	TGTGCCAGCAGTGAGCTTGGAGTTACCTACGAGCAGTACTTC
TRBV9	TRBJ2-1	NA	NA	CASSAWDGDNEQFF	TGTGCCAGCAGCGCCTGGGACGGTGACAATGAGCAGTTCTTC
TRBV4-1	TRBJ2-5	TRBD2	NA	CASSQDGGTSGGARETQYF	TGCGCCAGCAGCCAAGACGGGGGAACTAGCGGGGGGGCGCGGGAGACCCAGTACTTC
TRBV10-2	TRBJ2-1	TRBD1	many	CASTGDSNEQFF	TGCGCCAGCACCGGGGACAGCAATGAGCAGTTCTTC
TRBV11-2	TRBJ1-4	NA	NA	CASSSIAGRTNEKLFF	TGTGCCAGCAGCTCTATAGCGGGACGGACTAATGAAAAACTGTTTTTT
TRBV29-1	TRBJ2-1	NA	NA	CSVEQVHYNEQFF	TGCAGCGTTGAACAGGTCCACTACAATGAGCAGTTCTTC
TRBV14	TRBJ1-1	NA	NA	CASSQERGAVVGPPEAFF	TGTGCCAGCAGCCAAGAAAGGGGCGCGGTAGTTGGGCCCCCGGAAGCTTTCTTT
TRBV28	TRBJ2-5	NA	NA	CASSSGTRWTRDPETQYF	TGTGCCAGCAGCTCTGGGACACGTTGGACCCGAGACCCGGAGACCCAGTACTTC
TRBV2	TRBJ1-1	NA	NA	CASSALIDTEAFF	TGTGCCAGCAGTGCTTTAATCGACACTGAAGCTTTCTTT
TRBV20-1	TRBJ2-1	NA	NA	CCASVQLGSNEQFF	TGCTGTGCTTCCGTCCAGCTAGGAAGCAATGAGCAGTTCTTC
TRBV13	TRBJ2-7	NA	NA	CASSGQQGLKNEQYF	TGTGCCAGCAGCGGTCAACAGGGTCTCAAGAACGAGCAGTACTTC
TRBV27	TRBJ2-1	TRBD2	NA	CASTLGTSGKNEQFF	TGTGCCAGCACCCTAGGGACTAGCGGTAAGAATGAGCAGTTCTTC
TRBV6-2/TRBV6-3	TRBJ2-5	TRBD2	many	CASRTPSGAPTQYF	TGTGCCAGCAGGACGCCTAGCGGGGCTCCGACCCAGTACTTC
TRBV12-3/TRBV12-4	TRBJ2-5	TRBD1	many	CASCQGAAETQYF	TGTGCCAGTTGTCAGGGGGCGGCGGAGACCCAGTACTTC
TRBV5-6	TRBJ2-7	NA	NA	CASSFRNYEQYF	TGTGCCAGCAGTTTCAGGAACTACGAGCAGTACTTC
TRBV2	TRBJ2-1	NA	once	CASSQVVGRSSYNEQFF	TGTGCCAGCAGCCAAGTCGTGGGAAGGAGCTCCTACAATGAGCAGTTCTTC
TRBV6-1	TRBJ2-7	NA	NA	CASKGRVYYEQYF	TGTGCCAGCAAGGGAAGGGTTTACTACGAGCAGTACTTC
TRBV10-3	TRBJ2-1	TRBD1	NA	CATETGGVTNEQFF	TGTGCCACAGAGACAGGGGGTGTAACGAATGAGCAGTTCTTC
TRBV7-2	TRBJ2-1	NA	NA	CASSSTGAFSYNEQFF	TGTGCCAGCAGCTCCACGGGGGCATTCTCCTACAATGAGCAGTTCTTC
TRBV11-2	TRBJ1-2	NA	NA	CASSSISLRGNADYGYTF	TGTGCCAGCAGCTCGATCTCCCTACGCGGGAACGCAGACTATGGCTACACCTTC
TRBV5-1	TRBJ2-7	NA	NA	CASSLGWQGDEQYF	TGCGCCAGCAGCTTGGGCTGGCAGGGCGACGAGCAGTACTTC
TRBV4-1	TRBJ2-1	TRBD2	few	CASSPGLERNEQFF	TGCGCCAGCAGCCCGGGACTAGAACGCAATGAGCAGTTCTTC
TRBV18	TRBJ2-7	TRBD1	NA	CASSMDRREQYF	TGTGCCAGCTCAATGGACAGGAGGGAGCAGTACTTC
TRBV27	TRBJ2-1	TRBD2	many	CASSPRTSYNEQFF	TGTGCCAGCAGCCCCCGGACTAGCTACAATGAGCAGTTCTTC
TRBV4-2	TRBJ2-7	NA	NA	CASSQDDSRYEQYF	TGTGCCAGCAGCCAAGATGATAGCCGGTACGAGCAGTACTTC
TRBV7-2	TRBJ2-2	NA	few	CASSLSFQLSVTGELFF	TGTGCCAGCAGCTTAAGTTTTCAGTTGTCGGTTACCGGGGAGCTGTTTTTT
TRBV4-1	TRBJ2-1	NA	NA	CASSRMVYNEQFF	TGCGCCAGCAGCCGCATGGTGTACAATGAGCAGTTCTTC
TRBV20-1	TRBJ2-5	NA	many	CSAREGLETQYF	TGCAGTGCTAGAGAAGGGTTGGAGACCCAGTACTTC
TRBV12-3/TRBV12-4	TRBJ1-1	NA	NA	CASSSGAPTGGAFF	TGTGCCAGCAGTTCCGGGGCACCCACTGGAGGAGCTTTCTTT
TRBV20-1	TRBJ2-1	TRBD2	few	CSAQDERELFNEQFF	TGCAGTGCCCAAGACGAGCGGGAACTCTTCAATGAGCAGTTCTTC
TRBV5-6	TRBJ2-5	NA	NA	CASSLWSGATYQETQYF	TGTGCCAGCAGCTTGTGGTCGGGGGCTACCTACCAAGAGACCCAGTACTTC
TRBV4-1	TRBJ1-1	NA	NA	CASSPPGDTEAFF	TGCGCCAGCAGCCCGCCGGGGGACACTGAAGCTTTCTTT
TRBV20-1	TRBJ1-5	NA	NA	CSAREGTPQPQHF	TGCAGTGCTAGAGAAGGGACACCTCAGCCCCAGCATTTT
TRBV29-1	TRBJ2-1	NA	many	CSVEGGGSVNEQFF	TGCAGCGTTGAAGGAGGAGGCAGCGTCAATGAGCAGTTCTTC
TRBV6-1	TRBJ2-5	NA	NA	CASSKERGREQYF	TGTGCCAGCAGTAAGGAACGAGGTAGGGAGCAGTACTTC
TRBV29-1	TRBJ2-1	TRBD2	many	CSAEAGGPANEQFF	TGCAGCGCCGAAGCGGGAGGGCCGGCCAATGAGCAGTTCTTC
TRBV5-1	TRBJ1-1	TRBD1	NA	CASSETGSMNTEAFF	TGCGCCAGCAGCGAGACAGGGTCCATGAACACTGAAGCTTTCTTT
TRBV4-1	TRBJ2-7	NA	NA	CASSQALRGSAYEQYF	TGCGCCAGCAGCCAGGCCCTGAGGGGGTCCGCCTACGAGCAGTACTTC
TRBV20-1	TRBJ1-2	NA	NA	CSASPGTVNYGYTF	TGCAGTGCCTCTCCCGGGACGGTTAACTATGGCTACACCTTC
TRBV3-1	TRBJ2-1	TRBD2	NA	CASSLGLAMNEQFF	TGTGCCAGCAGCCTGGGACTAGCTATGAATGAGCAGTTCTTC
TRBV2	TRBJ1-2	NA	NA	CASSVVGNYGYTF	TGTGCCAGCAGTGTAGTCGGGAATTATGGCTACACCTTC
TRBV7-6	TRBJ2-7	NA	NA	CASSLQVYNEQYF	TGTGCCAGCAGCTTACAGGTGTACAACGAGCAGTACTTC
TRBV5-1	TRBJ2-1	TRBD2	NA	CASSFTSRAGVFNEQFF	TGCGCCAGCAGCTTTACCAGTCGAGCGGGGGTGTTCAATGAGCAGTTCTTC
TRBV5-1	TRBJ2-7	NA	NA	CASSPTDGGREEQYF	TGCGCCAGCAGTCCAACTGATGGGGGAAGGGAGGAGCAGTACTTC